This entry features one TCR beta chain sequence. Its cognate antigen is unknown. Trimming took 1 base from V and 4 from J, leaving 7 bases between them. CDR3 length equals 13 residues. Germline CDR1 and CDR2: ENHRY and SYGVKD. This sample was taken from a study of T cell repertoires in cytomegalovirus infection. Regarding the study as a whole: The response measured ex vivo was dominated by TCR beta clonotypes (HLA-C-restricted and CMV-specific).

TCRdb fed the reads into MiXCR, producing one record per CDR3 protein. The data hold about a million distinct CDR3 sequences, with approximately 32% observed a single time. This chain uses TRBV10-3 with TRBJ1-2, with no clear D. The sequence was collected from a human donor in good health (CMV status not recorded). Some clones in this sample may be carry-over from other donors' samples. Source: cultured CD8+ T cells from PBMCs, taken from culture after CMV antigen stimulation. Here the CDR3 DNA reads TGTGCCATCAGTGAGTTATCCTCCTATGGCTACACCTTC. As protein: CAISELSSYGYTF.